The 27 T cell receptor beta chains presented below share a single source sample, sequenced in a study of blood T cell repertoires in COVID-19. Sequencing used immunoSEQ multiplex PCR; TCRdb keeps in-frame clones, though not all of them. The table shows 150,000 to 200,000 clones, with approximately 80% occurring only once. The sequenced sample consisted of PBMCs or T cells enriched from blood (not recorded which). Source of these receptors: a man aged 45 to 65 who had recovered from COVID-19.

The genes are TRBV28 and TRBJ2-7, with TRBD1 as a possible D gene (6 bases). CDR3 size: 11 residues. From germline, CDR1 is MDHEN and CDR2 SYDVKM. The V end lost 6 bases, the J end lost 3 bases, and 6 bases lay between the germline ends. The CDR3 coding sequence is TGTGCCAGCAGAGGGGGCTACGAGCAGTACTTC. It encodes CASRGGYEQYF. Together with reference TRBV28 and TRBJ2-7, the CDR3 gives the full variable domain: DVKVTQSSRYLVKRTGEKVFLECVQDMDHENMFWYRQDPGLGLRLIYFSYDVKMKEKGDIPEGYSVSREKKERFSLILESASTNQTSMYLCASRGGYEQYFGPGTRLTVT.

This sequence joins TRBV18 and TRBJ1-3; D remains ambiguous. Germline CDR1 KGHSH, CDR2 LQKENI. V lost 1 base and J 1 base, leaving 17 bases between the germline ends. This CDR3 contains 18 residues. The CDR3 DNA sequence: TGTGCCAGCTCACCACTTCCCCCCCACAGCAGGTCTGGAAACACCATATATTTT. Amino acid sequence: CASSPLPPHSRSGNTIYF.

In its sample, this clone was seen once. V gene TRBV19 combines with J gene TRBJ2-2; the D gene is possibly TRBD1 (5 bases). The V gene's germline CDR1 is LNHDA and CDR2 SQIVND (reference sequence). The CDR3 has 13 amino acids. V was trimmed by 4 bases and J by 7 bases, leaving 10 bases between them. The CDR3 loop reads CASSTRTFGELFF. In DNA, the CDR3 is TGTGCCAGTAGTACCCGGACATTCGGGGAGCTGTTTTTT.

The chain joins TRBV3-1 (or the pseudogene TRBV3-2) to TRBJ1-2; 9 bases match TRBD1. There are 15 residues in the CDR3. The junction had 10 bases not matched to a gene; V was cut back by 5 bases and J by 6 bases. CDR1 LGHDT and CDR2 YNNKEL come from the germline V gene (reference sequence). CDR3 bases: TGTGCCAGCAGCTCCACACAGGGGGCCCTTCATGGCTACACCTTC. It codes for CASSSTQGALHGYTF.

This clone was seen more than once but under ten times. DNA for the CDR3: TGTGCCAGCAGCTTCTTCAGGGGCGATGGCTACACCTTC. This sequence encodes CASSFFRGDGYTF. This chain connects TRBV11-2 to TRBJ1-2; possibly TRBD1 for D (6 bases). Trimming left V 3 bases short and J 6 bases short, with 11 bases between. This CDR3 region has 13 residues. Germline V gene sequence: CDR1 SGHAT, CDR2 FQNNGV.

The chain links TRBV7-7 to TRBJ1-5; 7 nucleotides line up with TRBD1. The V segment lost 4 bases and the J segment 6 bases; nucleotides outside the gene matches: 21. Germline values: CDR1 SSHAT, CDR2 FNYEAQ (reference sequence). The CDR3 loop spans 19 amino acids. CDR3 protein: CASSSQNQGESHLVQPQHF. CDR3 nucleotides: TGTGCCAGCAGCTCCCAGAACCAGGGGGAGAGTCACTTAGTTCAGCCCCAGCATTTT.

V gene TRBV19 combines with J gene TRBJ1-5; D ambiguous. Germline-derived CDR1 and CDR2 are LNHDA and SQIVND (reference sequence). The V end lost 2 bases, the J end lost 6 bases, and 11 bases lay between the germline ends. This CDR3 has 14 amino acids. CDR3 residues: CASSISRDSQPQHF. CDR3 bases: TGTGCCAGTAGTATATCGAGGGATAGTCAGCCCCAGCATTTT.

The chain employs TRBV2 and TRBJ2-7; a weak D match, TRBD2 (7 bases). Per the germline V gene, CDR1 is SNHLY and CDR2 is FYNNEI. This CDR3 spans 14 amino acids. V lost 6 bases and J 0 bases, leaving 12 bases between the germline ends. The CDR3 is CASRGGASSYEQYF. The DNA for the CDR3 is TGTGCCAGCAGGGGGGGGGCGAGCTCCTACGAGCAGTACTTC.

The chain couples TRBV6-5 to TRBJ1-6; 7 bases are a match to TRBD1. The CDR3 consists of 15 residues. Germline V gives CDR1 MNHEY, CDR2 SVGAGI. V shed 6 bases, J shed 7 bases, and the junction held 9 bases outside the gene matches. The CDR3 loop reads CASRTSGTENSPLHF. CDR3 sequence (DNA): TGTGCCAGCAGAACCTCAGGGACAGAAAATTCACCCCTCCACTTT.

V is TRBV11-2 and J is TRBJ2-7, with D unclear. Germline loops: CDR1 SGHAT, CDR2 FQNNGV. The CDR3 has 14 amino acids. V dropped 1 base and J dropped 3 bases, with 10 bases sitting between them. The CDR3 sequence: CASSLVKESYEQYF. In nucleotides, the CDR3 is TGTGCCAGCAGCTTAGTAAAGGAGAGCTACGAGCAGTACTTC.

This chain links TRBV4-2 with TRBJ2-7, with D unclear. V lost 1 base to trimming and J lost 0 bases, with 10 bases between them. Germline lookup yields CDR1 LGHNA and CDR2 YNFKEQ. The CDR3 extends over 15 amino acids. CDR3 amino acids: CASSQAEPNSYEQYF. DNA for the CDR3: TGTGCCAGCAGCCAAGCCGAGCCTAACTCCTACGAGCAGTACTTC.

The chain joins TRBV19 to TRBJ2-7; 7 bases are a match to TRBD1. With V trimmed by 6 bases and J by 0 bases, 5 bases remained unmatched. This CDR3 is built from 14 residues. Germline lookup yields CDR1 LNHDA and CDR2 SQIVND (reference sequence). This CDR3 reads CASRGTESSYEQYF. In nucleotides, the CDR3 is TGTGCCAGTAGGGGGACAGAAAGCTCCTACGAGCAGTACTTC.

The rearrangement joins TRBV19 to TRBJ2-7; 12 nucleotides line up with TRBD2. With V trimmed by 3 bases and J by 5 bases, 5 bases remained unmatched. The CDR3 sequence is 15 residues long. CDR1 and CDR2 from the germline V gene are LNHDA and SQIVND (reference sequence). CDR3 nucleotides: TGTGCCAGTAGTATCAGACTAGCGGGAGCTCACGAGCAGTACTTC. Translating it yields CASSIRLAGAHEQYF.

The chain employs TRBV2 and TRBJ2-7; 9 bases map to TRBD1. Germline assignment: CDR1 SNHLY and CDR2 FYNNEI. J was trimmed by 3 bases and V by 2 bases; bases with no gene match: 20. CDR3 size: 20 residues. The CDR3 reads CASSEPKMEWGQGGFYEQYF. In DNA form, the CDR3 reads TGTGCCAGCAGTGAACCGAAGATGGAATGGGGACAGGGTGGTTTCTACGAGCAGTACTTC.

The chain carries TRBV29-1 and TRBJ2-1, with 10 positions matching TRBD2. Germline loops: CDR1 SQVTM, CDR2 ANQGSEA. This CDR3 has 17 residues. V shed 4 bases, J shed 4 bases, and the junction held 13 bases outside the gene matches. The CDR3 nucleotides are TGCAGCGTTGGGTGGGTTTTGCTAGCGGGAGATTACAATGAGCAGTTCTTC. Translating gives CSVGWVLLAGDYNEQFF.

V and J are TRBV5-6 and TRBJ2-1; 11 bases are shared with TRBD2. V lost 3 bases to trimming and J lost 7 bases; unmatched junction nucleotides: 9. The CDR3 contains 16 residues. The V gene's germline CDR1 is SGHDT and CDR2 YYEEEE. The CDR3 DNA reads as TGTGCCAGCAGCTCGACCCTAGCGGGAGGCTTGAATGAGCAGTTCTTC. Its translation is CASSSTLAGGLNEQFF.

The chain is built from TRBV28 and TRBJ2-7; 8 bases match TRBD2. This CDR3 has 15 residues. V shed 5 bases and J 0 bases; nucleotides not matched to a gene: 6. Germline V gene lookup returns CDR1 MDHEN and CDR2 SYDVKM. Here the CDR3 reads CASSLPGLGSYEQYF. The CDR3, as DNA: TGTGCCAGCAGTCTTCCGGGACTAGGCTCCTACGAGCAGTACTTC.

The chain employs TRBV28 and TRBJ1-2, with TRBD1 matching 10 bases. J lost 5 bases, V lost 6 bases, and 3 bases had no gene match. Germline V CDR1 and CDR2: MDHEN, SYDVKM. CDR3 length: 13 residues. The CDR3 spells CASSGDRGYGYTF. The CDR3 DNA reads TGTGCCAGCAGCGGGGACAGGGGATATGGCTACACCTTC.

This chain links TRBV5-1 with TRBJ2-2; the D is unclear. Per the germline V gene, CDR1 is SGHRS and CDR2 is YFSETQ. The CDR3 loop spans 14 amino acids. The germline V and J ends were trimmed by 5 bases and 4 bases, with 12 bases remaining between them. CDR3 bases: TGCGCCAGCAGTCCCTACCCACGCACCGGGGAGCTGTTTTTT. Translated: CASSPYPRTGELFF.

The chain joins TRBV4-1 to TRBJ2-5, with D perhaps matching TRBD2 (7 bases). Germline CDR1 is MGHRA and CDR2 is YSYEKL. V shed 5 bases and J shed 5 bases, with 24 bases lying between them. This CDR3 spans 17 amino acids. CDR3 sequence (DNA): TGCGCCAGCAGCTTAAGGCTCGTCGGGGGGCGAGGGGAGACCCAGTACTTC. This sequence encodes CASSLRLVGGRGETQYF.

The chain employs TRBV30 and TRBJ1-4; 7 bases agree with TRBD1. There are 12 residues in the CDR3. Germline CDR1 reads GTSNPN; CDR2 reads SVGIG (reference sequence). V shed 3 bases and J 7 bases; nucleotides not matched to a gene: 2. Here the CDR3 DNA reads TGTGCCTGGAGCCACAGGGGTGAAAAACTGTTTTTT. Its protein is CAWSHRGEKLFF. The variable domain in full, completed from reference TRBV30 and TRBJ1-4, reads SQTIHQWPATLVQPVGSPLSLECTVEGTSNPNLYWYRQAAGRGLQLLFYSVGIGQISSEVPQNLSASRPQDRQFILSSKKLLLSDSGFYLCAWSHRGEKLFFGSGTQLSVL.

J is TRBJ1-1 and V is TRBV19; no clear D. The ends were cut back, 5 bases at V and 6 bases at J, with 16 bases in the middle. CDR3 size: 14 residues. CDR1 and CDR2 from the germline V gene are LNHDA and SQIVND (reference sequence). The CDR3 bases are TGTGCCAGTAGTGCCGGGTTAGTTGGCGCTGAAGCTTTCTTT. Protein product: CASSAGLVGAEAFF.

The genes are TRBV11-2 and TRBJ1-2; maybe TRBD1 (5 bases). Germline V CDR1 and CDR2: SGHAT, FQNNGV. The CDR3 is 14 residues long. Trimming took off 1 base at V and 4 bases at J, with 10 bases between the two ends. CDR3 residues: CASSLGQGGYGYTF. The CDR3 nucleotides are TGTGCCAGCAGCTTAGGCCAGGGCGGCTATGGCTACACCTTC.

The V call is TRBV4-2, the J call TRBJ2-7; TRBD2 is a possible D gene (5 bases). V was trimmed by 0 bases and J by 9 bases, leaving 18 bases between them. There are 15 residues in the CDR3. Germline V lookup: CDR1 LGHNA, CDR2 YNFKEQ. The CDR3: CASSQDRTTAARQYF. The CDR3 coding sequence is TGTGCCAGCAGCCAAGATAGAACTACAGCGGCTAGGCAGTACTTC.

The chain recombines TRBV11-3 with TRBJ2-3; TRBD2 agrees at 9 bases. V trimming: 0 bases; J trimming: 2 bases; junction bases outside the gene matches: 3. Germline-derived CDR1 and CDR2 are SGHNT and YENEEA. The CDR3 length is 16 residues. The CDR3 sequence: CASSLEGGGATDTQYF. The DNA for the CDR3 is TGTGCCAGCAGCTTAGAGGGCGGGGGGGCCACAGATACGCAGTATTTT.

The rearrangement uses TRBV3-1 (or the pseudogene TRBV3-2) and TRBJ2-1, with D maybe TRBD2 (6 bases). V was cut by 5 bases and J by 0 bases, with 14 bases left in between. The length of the CDR3 is 16 residues. Per germline, CDR1 LGHDT and CDR2 YNNKEL (reference sequence). The CDR3 loop reads CASSDWDLSSYNEQFF. For the CDR3, the DNA is TGTGCCAGCAGCGATTGGGACTTAAGCTCCTACAATGAGCAGTTCTTC.

The V and J genes are TRBV24-1 and TRBJ1-2; D uncertain. The CDR3 loop spans 13 amino acids. Germline V gene sequence: CDR1 KGHDR, CDR2 SFDVKD. V was shortened by 3 bases and J by 8 bases, with 12 bases between the two germline ends. The CDR3 spells CATSDNSLRGYTF. The CDR3 DNA is TGTGCCACCAGTGATAACAGCCTACGAGGCTACACCTTC.